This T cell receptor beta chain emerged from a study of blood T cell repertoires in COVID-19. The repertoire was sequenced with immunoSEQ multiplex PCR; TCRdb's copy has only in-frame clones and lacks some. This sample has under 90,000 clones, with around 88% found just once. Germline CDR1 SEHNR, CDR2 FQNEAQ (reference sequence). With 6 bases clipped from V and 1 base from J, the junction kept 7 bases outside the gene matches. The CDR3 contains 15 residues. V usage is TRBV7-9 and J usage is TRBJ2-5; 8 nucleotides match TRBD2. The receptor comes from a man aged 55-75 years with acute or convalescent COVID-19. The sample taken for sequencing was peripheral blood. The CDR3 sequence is CASSASGGIQETQYF. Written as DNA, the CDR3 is TGTGCCAGCAGTGCGAGCGGGGGAATCCAAGAGACCCAGTACTTC.